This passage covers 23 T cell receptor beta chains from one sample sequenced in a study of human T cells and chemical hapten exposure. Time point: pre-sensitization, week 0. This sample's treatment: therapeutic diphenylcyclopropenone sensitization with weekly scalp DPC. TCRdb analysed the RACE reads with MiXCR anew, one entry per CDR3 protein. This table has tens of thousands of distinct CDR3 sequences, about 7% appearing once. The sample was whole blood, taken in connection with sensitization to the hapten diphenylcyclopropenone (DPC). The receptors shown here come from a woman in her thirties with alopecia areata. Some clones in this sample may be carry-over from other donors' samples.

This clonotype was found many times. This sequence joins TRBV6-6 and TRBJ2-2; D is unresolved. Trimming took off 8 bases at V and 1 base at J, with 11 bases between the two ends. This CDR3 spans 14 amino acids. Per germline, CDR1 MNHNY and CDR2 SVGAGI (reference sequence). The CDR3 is CASVDRRNTGELFF. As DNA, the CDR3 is TGTGCCAGCGTCGACCGAAGGAACACCGGGGAGCTGTTTTTT.

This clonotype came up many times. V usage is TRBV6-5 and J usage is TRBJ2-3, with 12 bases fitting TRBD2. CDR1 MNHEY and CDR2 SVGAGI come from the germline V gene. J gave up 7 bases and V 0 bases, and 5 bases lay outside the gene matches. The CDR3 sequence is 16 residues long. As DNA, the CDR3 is TGTGCCAGCAGTTACTCGAGACTAGCGGGGGAGTATACGCAGTATTTT. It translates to CASSYSRLAGEYTQYF.

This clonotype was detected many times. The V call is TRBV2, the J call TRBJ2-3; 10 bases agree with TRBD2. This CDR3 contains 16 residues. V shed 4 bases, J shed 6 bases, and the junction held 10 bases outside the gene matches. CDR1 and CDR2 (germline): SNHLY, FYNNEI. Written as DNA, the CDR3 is TGTGCCAGCAGTGGGCAGGGACTAGCGAAAAGGGATACGCAGTATTTT. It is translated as CASSGQGLAKRDTQYF.

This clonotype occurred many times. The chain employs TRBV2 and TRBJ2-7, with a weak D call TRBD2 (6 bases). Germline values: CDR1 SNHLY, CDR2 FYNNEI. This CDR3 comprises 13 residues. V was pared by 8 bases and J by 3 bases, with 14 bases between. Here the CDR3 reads CASEGLFGYEQYF. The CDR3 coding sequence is TGTGCCAGCGAAGGACTATTTGGCTACGAGCAGTACTTC.

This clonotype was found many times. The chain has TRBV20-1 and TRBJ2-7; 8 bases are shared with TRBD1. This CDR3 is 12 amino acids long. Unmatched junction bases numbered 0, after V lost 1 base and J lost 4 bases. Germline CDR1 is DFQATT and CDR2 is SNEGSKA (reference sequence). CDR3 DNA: TGCAGTGCTAGAGGACAGGGGTACGAGCAGTACTTC. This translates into CSARGQGYEQYF.

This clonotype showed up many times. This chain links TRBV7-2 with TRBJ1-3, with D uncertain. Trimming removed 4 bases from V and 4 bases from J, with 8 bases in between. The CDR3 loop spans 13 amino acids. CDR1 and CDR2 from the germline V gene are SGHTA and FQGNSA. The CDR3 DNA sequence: TGTGCCAGCAGCTCCGCGTTCGGAAACACCATATATTTT. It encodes CASSSAFGNTIYF.

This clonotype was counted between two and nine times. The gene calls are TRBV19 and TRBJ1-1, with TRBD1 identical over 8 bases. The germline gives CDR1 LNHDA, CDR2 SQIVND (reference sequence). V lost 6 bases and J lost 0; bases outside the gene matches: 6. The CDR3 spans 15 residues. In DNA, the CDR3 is TGTGCCAGTAGAAACGGACAGGGTATGAACACTGAAGCTTTCTTT. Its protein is CASRNGQGMNTEAFF.

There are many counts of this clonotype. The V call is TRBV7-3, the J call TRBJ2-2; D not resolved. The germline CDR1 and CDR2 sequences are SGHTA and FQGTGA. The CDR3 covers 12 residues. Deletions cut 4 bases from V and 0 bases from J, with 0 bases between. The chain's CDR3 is CASSSNTGELFF. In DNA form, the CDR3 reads TGTGCCAGCAGCTCGAACACCGGGGAGCTGTTTTTT.

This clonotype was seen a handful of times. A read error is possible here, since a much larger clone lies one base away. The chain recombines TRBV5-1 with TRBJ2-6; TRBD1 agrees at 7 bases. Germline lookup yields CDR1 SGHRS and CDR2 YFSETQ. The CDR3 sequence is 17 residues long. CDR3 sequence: CASTRTGQSSGVNVLTF. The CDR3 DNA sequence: TGCGCCAGCACACGGACAGGCCAAAGCTCTGGGGTCAACGTCCTGACTTTC.

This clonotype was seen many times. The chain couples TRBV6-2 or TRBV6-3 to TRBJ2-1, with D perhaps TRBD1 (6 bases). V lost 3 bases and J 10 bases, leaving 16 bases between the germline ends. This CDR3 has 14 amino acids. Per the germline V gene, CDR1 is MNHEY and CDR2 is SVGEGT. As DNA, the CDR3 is TGTGCCAGCAGTTATACAGGGTTTTCTCCGGAGCAGTTCTTC. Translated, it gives CASSYTGFSPEQFF.

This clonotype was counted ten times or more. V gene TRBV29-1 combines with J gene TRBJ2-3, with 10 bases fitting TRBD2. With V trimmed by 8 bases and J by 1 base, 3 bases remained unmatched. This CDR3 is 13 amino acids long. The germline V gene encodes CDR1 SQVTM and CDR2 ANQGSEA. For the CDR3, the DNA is TGCAGCCAGAGCGGGGGGGGCACAGATACGCAGTATTTT. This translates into CSQSGGGTDTQYF.

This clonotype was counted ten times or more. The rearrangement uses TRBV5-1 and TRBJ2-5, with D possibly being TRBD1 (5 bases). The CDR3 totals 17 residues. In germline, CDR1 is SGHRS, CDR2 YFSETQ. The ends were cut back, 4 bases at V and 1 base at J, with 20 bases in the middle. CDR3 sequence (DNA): TGCGCCAGCAGCCAGAGTCAGGGTAGATCGGGCCAAGAGACCCAGTACTTC. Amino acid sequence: CASSQSQGRSGQETQYF.

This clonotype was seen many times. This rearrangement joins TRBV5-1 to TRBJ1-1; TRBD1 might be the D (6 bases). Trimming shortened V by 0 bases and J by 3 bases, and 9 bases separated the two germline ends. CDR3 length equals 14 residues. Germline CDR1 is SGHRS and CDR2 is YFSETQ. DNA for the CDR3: TGCGCCAGCAGCTTGGCCGGGGGCCACACTGAAGCTTTCTTT. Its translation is CASSLAGGHTEAFF.

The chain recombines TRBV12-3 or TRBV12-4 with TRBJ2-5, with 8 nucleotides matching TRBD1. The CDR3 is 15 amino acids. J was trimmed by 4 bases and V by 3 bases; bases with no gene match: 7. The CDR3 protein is CASSFARTGLETQYF. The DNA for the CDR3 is TGTGCCAGCAGTTTTGCCCGGACAGGGTTAGAGACCCAGTACTTC.

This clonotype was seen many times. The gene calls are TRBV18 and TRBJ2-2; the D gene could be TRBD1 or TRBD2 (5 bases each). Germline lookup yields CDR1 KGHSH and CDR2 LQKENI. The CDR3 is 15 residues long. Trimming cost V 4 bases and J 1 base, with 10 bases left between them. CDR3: CASSRGRENTGELFF. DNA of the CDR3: TGTGCCAGCTCACGGGGACGGGAGAACACCGGGGAGCTGTTTTTT. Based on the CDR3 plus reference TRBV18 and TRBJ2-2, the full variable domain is NAGVMQNPRHLVRRRGQEARLRCSPMKGHSHVYWYRQLPEEGLKFMVYLQKENIIDESGMPKERFSAEFPKEGPSILRIQQVVRGDSAAYFCASSRGRENTGELFFGEGSRLTVL.

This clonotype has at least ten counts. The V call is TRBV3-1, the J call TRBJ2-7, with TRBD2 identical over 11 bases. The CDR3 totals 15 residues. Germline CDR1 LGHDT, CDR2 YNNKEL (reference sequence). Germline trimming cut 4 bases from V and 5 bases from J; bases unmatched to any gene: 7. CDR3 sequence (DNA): TGTGCCAGCAGCCGAAGTAGCGGGGGGGCCCACGAGCAGTACTTC. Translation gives CASSRSSGGAHEQYF.

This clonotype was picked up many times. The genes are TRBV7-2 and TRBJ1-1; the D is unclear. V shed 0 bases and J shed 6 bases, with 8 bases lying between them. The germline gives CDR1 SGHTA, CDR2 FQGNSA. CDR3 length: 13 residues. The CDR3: CASSLAGSPEAFF. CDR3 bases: TGTGCCAGCAGCTTAGCAGGGTCCCCTGAAGCTTTCTTT.

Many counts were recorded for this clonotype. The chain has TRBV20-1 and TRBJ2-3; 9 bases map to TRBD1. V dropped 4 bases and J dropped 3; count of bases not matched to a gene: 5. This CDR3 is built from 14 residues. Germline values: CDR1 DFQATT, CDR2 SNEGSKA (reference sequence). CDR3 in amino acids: CSAKTGGRTDTQYF. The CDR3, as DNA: TGCAGTGCTAAGACAGGGGGTCGTACAGATACGCAGTATTTT.

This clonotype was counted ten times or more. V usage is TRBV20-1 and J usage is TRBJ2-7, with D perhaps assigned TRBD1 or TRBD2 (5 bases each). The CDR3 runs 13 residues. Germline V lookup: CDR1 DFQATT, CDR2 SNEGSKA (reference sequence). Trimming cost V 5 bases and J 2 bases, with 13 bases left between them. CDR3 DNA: TGCAGTGCTGATGAGGGACGGACCTACGAGCAGTACTTC. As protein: CSADEGRTYEQYF.

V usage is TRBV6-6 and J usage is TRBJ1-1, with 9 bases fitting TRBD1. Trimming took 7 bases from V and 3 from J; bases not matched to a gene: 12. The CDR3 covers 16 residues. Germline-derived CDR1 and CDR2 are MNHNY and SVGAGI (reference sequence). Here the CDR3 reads CASNWGTGFWDTEAFF. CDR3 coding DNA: TGTGCCAGCAACTGGGGGACAGGGTTTTGGGACACTGAAGCTTTCTTT.

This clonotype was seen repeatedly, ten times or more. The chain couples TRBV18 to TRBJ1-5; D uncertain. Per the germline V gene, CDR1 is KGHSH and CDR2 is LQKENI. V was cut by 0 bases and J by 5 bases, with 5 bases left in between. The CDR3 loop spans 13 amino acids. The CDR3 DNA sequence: TGTGCCAGCTCACCACCGGGAGATCAGCCCCAGCATTTT. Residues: CASSPPGDQPQHF.

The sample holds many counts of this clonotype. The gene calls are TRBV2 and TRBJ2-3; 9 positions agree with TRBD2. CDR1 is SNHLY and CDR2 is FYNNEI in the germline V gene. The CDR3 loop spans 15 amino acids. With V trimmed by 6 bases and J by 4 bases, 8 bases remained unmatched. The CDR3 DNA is TGTGCCAGCAGGATACTAGCGGGTCTAGCAGATACGCAGTATTTT. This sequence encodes CASRILAGLADTQYF.

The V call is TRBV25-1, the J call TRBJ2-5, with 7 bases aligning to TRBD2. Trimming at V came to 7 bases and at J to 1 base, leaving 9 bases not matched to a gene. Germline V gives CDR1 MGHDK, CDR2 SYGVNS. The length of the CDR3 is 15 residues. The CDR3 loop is CASTVTSSVQETQYF. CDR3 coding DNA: TGTGCCAGCACCGTGACTAGCTCGGTCCAAGAGACCCAGTACTTC.